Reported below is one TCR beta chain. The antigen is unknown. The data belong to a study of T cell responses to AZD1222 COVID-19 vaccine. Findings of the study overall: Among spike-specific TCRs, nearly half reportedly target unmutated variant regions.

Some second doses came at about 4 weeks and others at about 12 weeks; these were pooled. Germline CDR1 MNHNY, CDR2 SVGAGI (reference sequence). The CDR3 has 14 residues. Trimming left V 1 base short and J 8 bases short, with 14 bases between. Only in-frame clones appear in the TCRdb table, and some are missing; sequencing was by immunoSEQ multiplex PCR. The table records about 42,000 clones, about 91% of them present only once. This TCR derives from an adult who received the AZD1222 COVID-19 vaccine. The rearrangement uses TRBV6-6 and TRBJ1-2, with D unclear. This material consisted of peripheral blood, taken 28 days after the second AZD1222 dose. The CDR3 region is CASSYFPARRGYTF. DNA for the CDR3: TGTGCCAGCAGTTACTTCCCGGCCCGGCGCGGCTACACCTTC.